A selection of T cell receptor beta chains follows, all from one sample in a study of identical twins. Using its own MiXCR run on the 5' RACE reads, TCRdb lists one record per CDR3 protein. The table lists roughly 230,000 distinct CDR3 sequences, around 8% of them singletons. The same data also went into a second study, on yellow fever vaccine responses in identical twins.

The specimen sequenced was CD8+ T cells sorted from blood. The receptors shown here come from a woman aged 18-29 years in good health. The CDR3 runs from the conserved cysteine through the conserved F or W. The D gene is left open where the match is weak. The size of a clone is reported for some rows only, either as once, few or many, or as a class for expanded clones.

-	TRBV20-1	few	TRBJ2-3	TGCAGTGCTAACCCCGACTTGGAACCGGATACGCAGTATTTT	CSANPDLEPDTQYF
TRBD2	TRBV24-1	many	TRBJ2-1	TGTGCCACCAGTGATATGAGATTAGCGGGAGGGCGAGGTAATGAGCAGTTCTTC	CATSDMRLAGGRGNEQFF
TRBD1	TRBV12-3/TRBV12-4	many	TRBJ1-6	TGTGCCAGCAGGACCAGCAGCAGGGGGTTCGAGAATTCACCCCTCCACTTT	CASRTSSRGFENSPLHF
-	TRBV18	few	TRBJ2-7	TGTGCCAGCTCCCGAGAAAGGGGTTACGAGCAGTACTTC	CASSRERGYEQYF
TRBD1	TRBV27	-	TRBJ2-6	TGTGCCAGCAGTGACAACCGGGACAGGCTTTCTGGGGCCAACGTCCTGACTTTC	CASSDNRDRLSGANVLTF
-	TRBV12-3/TRBV12-4	-	TRBJ1-4	TGTGCCAGCAGCGCACACCCAACTAATGAAAAACTGTTTTTT	CASSAHPTNEKLFF
-	TRBV7-2	-	TRBJ2-1	TGTGCCAGCTTGAAGCCTTCCTACAATGAGCAGTTCTTC	CASLKPSYNEQFF
TRBD1	TRBV12-3/TRBV12-4	many	TRBJ2-7	TGTGCCAGCAGACTGGGGACAGTCCTGTACGAGCAGTACTTC	CASRLGTVLYEQYF
-	TRBV4-2	-	TRBJ2-5	TGTGCCAGCAGCCAAGGAGTGGGTGGGGGAGAGACCCAGTACTTC	CASSQGVGGGETQYF
-	TRBV20-1	few	TRBJ2-7	TGCAGTGCTAGAGATCTCTTCTCAGCCCGGGACTTCGAGCAGTACTTC	CSARDLFSARDFEQYF
-	TRBV12-3/TRBV12-4	-	TRBJ2-7	TGTGCCAGCAGTTTTAGCGCGGCCTACGAGCAGTACTTC	CASSFSAAYEQYF
-	TRBV5-4	-	TRBJ2-7	TGCGCCAGCAGCCCAACCGGTGGGGGGGGCCTCTACGAGCAGTACTTC	CASSPTGGGGLYEQYF
-	TRBV11-2	few	TRBJ2-1	TGTGCCAGCAGCTTAGATAAGGAGCACTCCTACAATGAGCAGTTCTTC	CASSLDKEHSYNEQFF